The entry below describes one T cell receptor (beta chain). This sample is part of a study of blood T cell repertoires in COVID-19. Clones were read by immunoSEQ multiplex PCR, and TCRdb kept only the in-frame ones, dropping some. Here the sample spans over 40,000 clones, under 95% being singletons. The CDR3 is made up of 17 amino acids. V lost 4 bases to trimming and J lost 1 base, with 17 bases between them. Germline CDR1 reads SGHTA; CDR2 reads FQGNSA. This chain uses TRBV7-2 with TRBJ1-3; possible D gene TRBD1, 6 bases. The material sequenced was peripheral blood. This sequence was found in an older man with active COVID-19. CDR3 region: CASSYVPGAASGNTIYF. The CDR3 coding sequence is TGTGCCAGCAGCTACGTCCCAGGGGCCGCTTCTGGAAACACCATATATTTT.